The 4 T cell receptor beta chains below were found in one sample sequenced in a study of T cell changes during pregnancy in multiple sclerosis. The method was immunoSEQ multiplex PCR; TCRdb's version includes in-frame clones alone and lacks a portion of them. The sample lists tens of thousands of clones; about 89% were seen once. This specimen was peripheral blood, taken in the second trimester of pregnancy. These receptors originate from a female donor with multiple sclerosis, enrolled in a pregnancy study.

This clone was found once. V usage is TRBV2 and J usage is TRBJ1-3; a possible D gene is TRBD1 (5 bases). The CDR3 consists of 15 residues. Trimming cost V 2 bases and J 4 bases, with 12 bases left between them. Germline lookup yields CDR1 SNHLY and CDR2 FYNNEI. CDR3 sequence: CASSELRGGGNTIYF. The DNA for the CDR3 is TGTGCCAGCAGTGAACTAAGGGGAGGCGGAAACACCATATATTTT. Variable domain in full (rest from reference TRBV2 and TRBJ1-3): EPEVTQTPSHQVTQMGQEVILRCVPISNHLYFYWYRQILGQKVEFLVSFYNNEISEKSEIFDDQFSVERPDGSNFTLKIRSTKLEDSAMYFCASSELRGGGNTIYFGEGSWLTVV.

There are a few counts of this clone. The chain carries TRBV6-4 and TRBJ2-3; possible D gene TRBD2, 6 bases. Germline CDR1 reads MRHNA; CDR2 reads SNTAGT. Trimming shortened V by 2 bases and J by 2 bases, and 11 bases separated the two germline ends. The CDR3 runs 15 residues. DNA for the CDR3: TGTGCCAGCAGTGACGGGGGGAGGCACACAGATACGCAGTATTTT. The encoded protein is CASSDGGRHTDTQYF.

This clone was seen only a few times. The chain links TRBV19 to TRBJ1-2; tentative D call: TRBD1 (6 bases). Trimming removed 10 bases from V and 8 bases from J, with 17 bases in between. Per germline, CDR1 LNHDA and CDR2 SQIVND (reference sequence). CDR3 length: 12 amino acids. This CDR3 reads CATTDRTGGYTF. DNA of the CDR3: TGTGCCACCACCGACAGGACGGGGGGCTACACCTTC.

This CDR3 is CSVAGDFYGYTF. The CDR3 nucleotides are TGCAGCGTTGCCGGGGACTTCTATGGCTACACCTTC. This chain joins TRBV29-1 and TRBJ1-2, with D tentatively TRBD1 (5 bases). Between the trimmed V and J ends, which lost 4 bases and 4 bases, there was a span of 10 bases. The CDR3 extends over 12 amino acids. Germline V lookup: CDR1 SQVTM, CDR2 ANQGSEA.